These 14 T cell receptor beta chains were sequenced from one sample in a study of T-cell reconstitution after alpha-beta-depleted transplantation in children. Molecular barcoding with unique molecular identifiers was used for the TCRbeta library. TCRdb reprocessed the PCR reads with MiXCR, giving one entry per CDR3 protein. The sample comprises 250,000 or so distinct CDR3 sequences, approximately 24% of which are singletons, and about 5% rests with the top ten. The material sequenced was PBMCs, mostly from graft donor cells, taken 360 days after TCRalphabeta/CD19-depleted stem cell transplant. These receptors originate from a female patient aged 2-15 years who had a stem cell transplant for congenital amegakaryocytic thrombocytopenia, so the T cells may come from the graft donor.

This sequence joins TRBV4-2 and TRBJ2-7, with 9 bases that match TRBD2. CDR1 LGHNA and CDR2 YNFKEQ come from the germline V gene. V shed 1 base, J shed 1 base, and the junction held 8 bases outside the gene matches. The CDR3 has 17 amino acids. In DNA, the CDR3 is TGTGCCAGCAGCCAAGGGGATAGCGGGGGAAGGTCCTACGAGCAGTACTTC. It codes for CASSQGDSGGRSYEQYF.

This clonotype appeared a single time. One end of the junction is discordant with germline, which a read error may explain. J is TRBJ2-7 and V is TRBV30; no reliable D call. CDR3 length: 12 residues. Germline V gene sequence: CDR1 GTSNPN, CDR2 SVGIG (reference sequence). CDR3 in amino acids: CASSVSGYEQYF. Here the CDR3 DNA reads TGTGCCTCGAGTGTAAGTGGCTACGAGCAGTACTTC.

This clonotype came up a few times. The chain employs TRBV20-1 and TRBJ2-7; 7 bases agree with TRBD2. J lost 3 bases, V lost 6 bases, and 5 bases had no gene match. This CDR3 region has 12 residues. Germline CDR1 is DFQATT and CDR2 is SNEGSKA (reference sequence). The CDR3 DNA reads TGCAGTGCCCACCGGGACTACTACGAGCAGTACTTC. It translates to CSAHRDYYEQYF.

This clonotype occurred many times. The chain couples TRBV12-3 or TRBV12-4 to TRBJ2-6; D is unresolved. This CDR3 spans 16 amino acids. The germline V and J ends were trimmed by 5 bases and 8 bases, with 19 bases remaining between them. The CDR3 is CASSDPRSLGSNVLTF. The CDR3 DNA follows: TGTGCCAGCAGTGACCCAAGGTCTCTGGGGTCCAACGTCCTGACTTTC.

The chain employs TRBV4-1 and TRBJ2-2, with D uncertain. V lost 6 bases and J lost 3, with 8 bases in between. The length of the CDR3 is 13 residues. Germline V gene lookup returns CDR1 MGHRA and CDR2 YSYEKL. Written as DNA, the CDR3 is TGCGCCAGCAGTTGGGCGGACACCGGGGAGCTGTTTTTT. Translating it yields CASSWADTGELFF.

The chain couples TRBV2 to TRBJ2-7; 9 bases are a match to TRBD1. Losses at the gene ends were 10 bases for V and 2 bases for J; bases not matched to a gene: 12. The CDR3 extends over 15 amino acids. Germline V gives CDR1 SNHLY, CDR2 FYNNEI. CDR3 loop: CATTHRDRATYEQYF. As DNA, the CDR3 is TGTGCCACCACCCACCGGGACAGGGCGACCTACGAGCAGTACTTC.

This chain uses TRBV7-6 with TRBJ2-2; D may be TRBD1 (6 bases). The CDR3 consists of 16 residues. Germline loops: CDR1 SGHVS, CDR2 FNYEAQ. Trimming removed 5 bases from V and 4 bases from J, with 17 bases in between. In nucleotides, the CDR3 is TGTGCCAGCAGCAACCGACAGGCCCCGACCACCGGGGAGCTGTTTTTT. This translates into CASSNRQAPTTGELFF.

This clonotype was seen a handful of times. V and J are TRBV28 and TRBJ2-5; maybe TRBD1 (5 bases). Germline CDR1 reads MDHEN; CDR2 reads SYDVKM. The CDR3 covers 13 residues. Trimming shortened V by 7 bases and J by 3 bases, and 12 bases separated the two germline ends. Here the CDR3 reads CASTLWGKETQYF. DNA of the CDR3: TGTGCCAGCACCCTCTGGGGCAAAGAGACCCAGTACTTC.

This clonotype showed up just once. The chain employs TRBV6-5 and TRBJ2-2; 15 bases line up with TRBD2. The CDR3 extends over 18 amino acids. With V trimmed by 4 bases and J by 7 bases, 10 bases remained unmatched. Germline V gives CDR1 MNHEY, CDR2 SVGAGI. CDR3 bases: TGTGCCAGCAGTTCCCCCGGGACTAGCGGGAGGAGGGGCGGGGAGCTGTTTTTT. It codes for CASSSPGTSGRRGGELFF.

The DNA for the CDR3 is TGTACCAGCAGCTTGGGGACAGGCAATCAGCCCCAGCATTTT. Encoded protein: CTSSLGTGNQPQHF. The rearrangement joins TRBV7-2 to TRBJ1-5; 7 bases fit TRBD1. In germline, CDR1 is SGHTA, CDR2 FQGNSA. The ends lost 3 bases at V and 2 bases at J; junction bases unmatched: 1. The CDR3 is 14 residues long.

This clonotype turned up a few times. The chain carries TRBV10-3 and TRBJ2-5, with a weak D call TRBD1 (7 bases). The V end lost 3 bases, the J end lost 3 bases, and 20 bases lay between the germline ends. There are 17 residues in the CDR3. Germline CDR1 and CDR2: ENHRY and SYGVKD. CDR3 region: CAISDPNAQGGKETQYF. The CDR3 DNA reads TGTGCCATCAGTGATCCGAACGCCCAGGGGGGAAAAGAGACCCAGTACTTC.

The CDR3 DNA follows: TGTGCCAGCAGCAAAAACAGGGGGCGACAAGAGACCCAGTACTTC. Its translation is CASSKNRGRQETQYF. The chain carries TRBV5-4 and TRBJ2-5; 9 bases agree with TRBD1. There are 15 residues in the CDR3. CDR1 and CDR2 (germline): SGHNT, YYREEE (reference sequence). With 4 bases clipped from V and 2 bases from J, the junction kept 6 bases outside the gene matches.

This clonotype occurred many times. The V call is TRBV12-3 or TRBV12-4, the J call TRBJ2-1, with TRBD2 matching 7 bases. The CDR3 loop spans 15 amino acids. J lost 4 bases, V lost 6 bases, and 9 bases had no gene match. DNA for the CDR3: TGTGCCAGCAGCCCACGACTAGCAGGGTACAATGAGCAGTTCTTC. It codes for CASSPRLAGYNEQFF.

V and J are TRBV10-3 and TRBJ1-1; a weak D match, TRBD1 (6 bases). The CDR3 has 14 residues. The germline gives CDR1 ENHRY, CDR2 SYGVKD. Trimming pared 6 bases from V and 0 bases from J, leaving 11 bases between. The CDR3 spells CAIRGTPLNTEAFF. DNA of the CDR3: TGTGCCATCAGGGGGACACCGCTGAACACTGAAGCTTTCTTT.